The present T cell receptor beta chain was sequenced within a study of T cells in Graves' hyperthyroidism and ophthalmopathy. Findings and limits, study-wide: Blood also showed most of the thyroid clonotypes that were expanded above 0.001.

V was trimmed by 2 bases and J by 2 bases, leaving 6 bases between them. The CDR3 is made up of 14 amino acids. CDR1 and CDR2 from the germline V gene are MNHNY and SVGAGI (reference sequence). The patients, who ranged from 18 to 65 in age, presented with newly diagnosed hyperthyroidism lasting under 2 months. What was amplified from RNA transcripts were TCR beta CDR3 regions. A first-round RT-PCR of the TCR CDR3 used the HTBI primer set. TCRdb reprocessed the multiplex PCR reads with MiXCR, giving one entry per CDR3 protein. This sample has roughly 740,000 distinct CDR3 sequences, with roughly 15% found just once. This clonotype has just a few counts. What it recognizes is unknown.

Sequencing was carried out using blood. V gene TRBV6-6 combines with J gene TRBJ2-2, with no clear D. The TCR was taken from a young man with Graves' hyperthyroidism. The CDR3 DNA reads as TGTGCCAGCAGTTACATGGGAAACACCGGGGAGCTGTTTTTT. Encoded protein: CASSYMGNTGELFF.